This T cell receptor (beta chain) came from a study of Graves' ophthalmopathy and Graves' hyperthyroidism. Transcripts of RNA were the source for amplifying TCR beta CDR3 regions. Second-round multiplex PCR followed a first-round RT-PCR using HTBI primers. TCRdb re-called the multiplex PCR reads through MiXCR, storing one row per CDR3 protein. Of 150,000 to 200,000 distinct CDR3 sequences listed, around 39% were seen once; the top ten hold about 8.2%. With 5 bases removed from V and 7 bases from J, the gap between germline ends came to 18 bases. Germline V lookup: CDR1 SGHTA, CDR2 FQGNSA. The CDR3 has 14 amino acids. All donors with ophthalmopathy were recorded as having moderate-to-severe activity, CAS ≥3, NOSPECS ≥4 and a duration under 3 months. This clonotype was detected many times.

The material sequenced was peripheral blood. The receptor was derived from a man aged 25-40 years with Graves' ophthalmopathy. The chain couples TRBV7-2 to TRBJ2-7; maybe TRBD2 (5 bases). The CDR3 nucleotides are TGTGCCAGCAGCCCACGCTCCTACGGCGGGGAGCAGTACTTC. Translated, it gives CASSPRSYGGEQYF. The full variable domain, completed using reference TRBV7-2 and TRBJ2-7, is GAGVSQSPSNKVTEKGKDVELRCDPISGHTALYWYRQSLGQGLEFLIYFQGNSAPDKSGLPSDRFSAERTGGSVSTLTIQRTQQEDSAVYLCASSPRSYGGEQYFGPGTRLTVT.